The 9 T cell receptor beta chains below were found in one sample sequenced in a study of blood T cell repertoires in COVID-19. Sequenced by immunoSEQ multiplex PCR; TCRdb stores in-frame clones only, minus some. Among tens of thousands of clones listed, about 80% were seen once. Specimen: peripheral blood. The receptors were sampled from a woman between 55 and 75 years old with acute or convalescent COVID-19.

The chain carries TRBV29-1 and TRBJ1-1, with D possibly matching TRBD1 (5 bases). The CDR3 runs 13 residues. Germline values: CDR1 SQVTM, CDR2 ANQGSEA. V was shortened by 3 bases and J by 3 bases, with 11 bases between the two germline ends. Here the CDR3 reads CSVEAGLYTEAFF. CDR3 DNA: TGCAGCGTTGAGGCGGGGCTTTACACTGAAGCTTTCTTT.

The rearrangement uses TRBV27 and TRBJ2-5, with 10 bases lining up with TRBD1. The CDR3 is 15 amino acids. The ends lost 5 bases at V and 5 bases at J; junction bases unmatched: 8. In germline, CDR1 is MNHEY, CDR2 SMNVEV (reference sequence). CDR3 loop: CASSPRQGAAETQYF. The CDR3 nucleotides read TGTGCCAGCAGTCCTCGACAGGGGGCCGCCGAGACCCAGTACTTC.

The chain couples TRBV5-1 to TRBJ2-1, with 10 bases aligning to TRBD2. The V and J ends lost 2 bases and 7 bases, in that order; junction bases with no gene match: 9. The CDR3 runs to 16 residues. Per the germline V gene, CDR1 is SGHRS and CDR2 is YFSETQ. The CDR3 bases are TGCGCCAGCAGCTTTTTAGCGGGGGGCCGCCTGAATGAGCAGTTCTTC. Its protein is CASSFLAGGRLNEQFF.

This chain uses TRBV19 with TRBJ2-1; D is perhaps TRBD2 (6 bases). The CDR3 is made up of 16 amino acids. Germline CDR1 LNHDA, CDR2 SQIVND (reference sequence). V was clipped by 7 bases and J by 2 bases, with 18 bases between them. The CDR3 protein is CASIDFFGGAYNEQFF. The CDR3 bases are TGTGCCAGTATCGACTTCTTCGGCGGGGCCTACAATGAGCAGTTCTTC.

This rearrangement joins TRBV10-1 to TRBJ1-2; TRBD1 might be the D (5 bases). The V gene lost 4 bases and the J gene lost 7 bases, with 10 bases spanning the gap. CDR1 is WNHNN and CDR2 is SYGVQD in the germline V gene (reference sequence). The CDR3 consists of 12 residues. The CDR3 is CASSVSGSGYTF. CDR3 bases: TGCGCCAGCAGTGTCTCAGGGTCTGGCTACACCTTC.

The chain is built from TRBV19 and TRBJ1-1; 9 bases agree with TRBD1. From germline, CDR1 is LNHDA and CDR2 SQIVND (reference sequence). V trimming: 5 bases; J trimming: 10 bases; junction bases outside the gene matches: 11. This CDR3 is built from 14 residues. The CDR3 sequence: CASSLRDRAPRAFF. Here the CDR3 DNA reads TGTGCCAGTAGTCTCCGGGACAGGGCCCCCCGAGCTTTCTTT. Looking up the rest from reference TRBV19 and TRBJ1-1 gives the full variable domain: DGGITQSPKYLFRKEGQNVTLSCEQNLNHDAMYWYRQDPGQGLRLIYYSQIVNDFQKGDIAEGYSVSREKKESFPLTVTSAQKNPTAFYLCASSLRDRAPRAFFGQGTRLTVV.

Comments on this clone: Other DNA sequences in this specimen translate into the identical CDR3. V is TRBV12-3 or TRBV12-4 and J is TRBJ1-4; 7 bases align to TRBD1. With 2 bases clipped from V and 9 bases from J, the junction kept 3 bases outside the gene matches. The CDR3 sequence is 13 residues long. CDR3: CASSLPGGKKLFF. Here the CDR3 DNA reads TGTGCCAGCAGTTTACCAGGGGGGAAAAAACTGTTTTTT.

The chain combines TRBV3-1 (or the pseudogene TRBV3-2) with TRBJ2-7, with 8 bases identical to TRBD1. This CDR3 has 15 amino acids. Germline V lookup: CDR1 LGHDT, CDR2 YNNKEL (reference sequence). V was pared by 4 bases and J by 4 bases, with 9 bases of the junction left unmatched. CDR3 residues: CASSLDRGSGYEQYF. The CDR3 region has the DNA TGTGCCAGCAGCCTAGACAGGGGATCAGGATACGAGCAGTACTTC.

The CDR3 protein is CASSLGSASSGNTIYF. CDR3 DNA: TGCGCCAGCAGCTTGGGCAGCGCCTCCTCTGGAAACACCATATATTTT. J is TRBJ1-3 and V is TRBV5-1; no definite D call. The CDR3 totals 16 residues. Trimming cost V 0 bases and J 0 bases, with 10 bases left between them. CDR1 is SGHRS, CDR2 YFSETQ, per germline.